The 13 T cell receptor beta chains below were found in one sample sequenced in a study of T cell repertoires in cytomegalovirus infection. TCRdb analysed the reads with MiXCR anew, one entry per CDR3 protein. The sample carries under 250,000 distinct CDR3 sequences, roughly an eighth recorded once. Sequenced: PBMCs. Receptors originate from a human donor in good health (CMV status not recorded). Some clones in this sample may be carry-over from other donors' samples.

The CDR3 spells CATSRGQGPITGELFF. CDR3 DNA sequence: TGTGCCACCAGCCGAGGACAGGGCCCAATCACCGGGGAGCTGTTTTTT. The rearrangement links TRBV15 to TRBJ2-2; TRBD1 matches 8 bases. V was clipped by 5 bases and J by 4 bases; unmatched bases: 9. CDR3 length equals 16 residues. CDR1 is LNHNV, CDR2 YYDKDF, per germline (reference sequence).

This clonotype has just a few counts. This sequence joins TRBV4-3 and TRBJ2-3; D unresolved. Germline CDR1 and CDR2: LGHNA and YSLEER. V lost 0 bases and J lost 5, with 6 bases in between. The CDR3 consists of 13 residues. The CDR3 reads CASSQDIRDTQYF. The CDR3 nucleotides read TGCGCCAGCAGCCAAGACATCCGAGATACGCAGTATTTT.

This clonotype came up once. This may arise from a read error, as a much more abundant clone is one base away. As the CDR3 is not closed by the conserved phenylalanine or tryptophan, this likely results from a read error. The CDR3 DNA is TGTGCCAGCGCCGTTGGGGGACGACGGTATGGCTACACCGTC. Protein sequence: CASAVGGRRYGYTV. The chain recombines TRBV19 with TRBJ1-2, with a weak D call TRBD1 (5 bases). There are 14 residues in the CDR3. V lost 9 bases, J lost 5 bases, and 19 bases lay in between. Germline V gives CDR1 LNHDA, CDR2 SQIVND (reference sequence).

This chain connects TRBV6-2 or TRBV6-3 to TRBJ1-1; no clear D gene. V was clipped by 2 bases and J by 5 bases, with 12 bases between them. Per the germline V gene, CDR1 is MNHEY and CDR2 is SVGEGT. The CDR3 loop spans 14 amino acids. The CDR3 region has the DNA TGTGCCAGCAGTTACCCGGCCCCGGGGACTGAAGCTTTCTTT. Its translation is CASSYPAPGTEAFF.

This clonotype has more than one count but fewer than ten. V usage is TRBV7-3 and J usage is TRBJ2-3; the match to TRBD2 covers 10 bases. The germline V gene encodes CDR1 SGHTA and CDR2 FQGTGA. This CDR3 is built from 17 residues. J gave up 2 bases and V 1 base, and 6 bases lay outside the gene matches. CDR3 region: CASSLSSSGGYTDTQYF. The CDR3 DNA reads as TGTGCCAGCAGCTTAAGCTCTAGCGGGGGCTACACAGATACGCAGTATTTT.

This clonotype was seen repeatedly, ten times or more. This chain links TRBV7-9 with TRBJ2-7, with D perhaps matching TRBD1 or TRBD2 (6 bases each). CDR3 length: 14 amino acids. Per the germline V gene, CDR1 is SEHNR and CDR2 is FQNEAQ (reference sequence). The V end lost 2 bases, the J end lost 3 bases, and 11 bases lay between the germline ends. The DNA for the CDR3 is TGTGCCAGCAGCTTAAGTGGGGGGCTCTACGAGCAGTACTTC. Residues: CASSLSGGLYEQYF.

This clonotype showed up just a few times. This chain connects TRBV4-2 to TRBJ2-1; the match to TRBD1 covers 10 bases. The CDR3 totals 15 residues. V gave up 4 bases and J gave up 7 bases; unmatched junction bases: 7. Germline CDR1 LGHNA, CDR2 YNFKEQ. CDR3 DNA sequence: TGTGCCAGCAGCCCGGGGACAGGGGATAGAAATGAGCAGTTCTTC. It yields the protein CASSPGTGDRNEQFF.

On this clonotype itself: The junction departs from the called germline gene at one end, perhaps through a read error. The DNA of the CDR3 is TGTGCCAGCAGCTTAGACAGGGGGCCCTCTTATTTT. Translating it yields CASSLDRGPSYF. This chain connects TRBV5-4 to TRBJ1-5; the match to TRBD1 covers 10 bases. The germline V gene encodes CDR1 SGHNT and CDR2 YYREEE (reference sequence). This CDR3 has 12 amino acids.

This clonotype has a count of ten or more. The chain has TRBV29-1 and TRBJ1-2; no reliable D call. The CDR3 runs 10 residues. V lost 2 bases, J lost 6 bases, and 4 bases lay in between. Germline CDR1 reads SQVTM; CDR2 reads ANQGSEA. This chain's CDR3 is CSVETDGYTF. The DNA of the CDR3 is TGCAGCGTTGAAACGGATGGCTACACCTTC. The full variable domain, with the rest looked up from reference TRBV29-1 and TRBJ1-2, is SAVISQKPSRDICQRGTSLTIQCQVDSQVTMMFWYRQQPGQSLTLIATANQGSEATYESGFVIDKFPISRPNLTFSTLTVSNMSPEDSSIYLCSVETDGYTFGSGTRLTVV.

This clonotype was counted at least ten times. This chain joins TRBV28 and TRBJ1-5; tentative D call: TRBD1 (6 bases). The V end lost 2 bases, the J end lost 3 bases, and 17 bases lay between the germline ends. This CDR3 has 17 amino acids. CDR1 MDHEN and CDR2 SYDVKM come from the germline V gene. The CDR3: CASSLPDLAGDNQPQHF. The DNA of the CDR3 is TGTGCCAGCAGTTTACCGGACCTAGCAGGGGACAATCAGCCCCAGCATTTT.

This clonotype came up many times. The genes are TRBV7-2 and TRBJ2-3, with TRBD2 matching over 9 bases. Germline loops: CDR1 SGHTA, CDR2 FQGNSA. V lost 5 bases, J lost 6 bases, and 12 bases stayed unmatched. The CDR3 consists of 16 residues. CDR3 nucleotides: TGTGCCAGCAGCCGGGAATGGCGGGGGGGCGCGGATACGCAGTATTTT. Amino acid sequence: CASSREWRGGADTQYF. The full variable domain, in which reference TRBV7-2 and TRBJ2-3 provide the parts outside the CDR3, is GAGVSQSPSNKVTEKGKDVELRCDPISGHTALYWYRQSLGQGLEFLIYFQGNSAPDKSGLPSDRFSAERTGGSVSTLTIQRTQQEDSAVYLCASSREWRGGADTQYFGPGTRLTVL.

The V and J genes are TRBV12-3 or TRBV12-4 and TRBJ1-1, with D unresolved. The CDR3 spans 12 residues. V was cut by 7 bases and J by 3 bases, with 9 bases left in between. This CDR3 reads CASIRSYTEAFF. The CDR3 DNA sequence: TGTGCCAGCATCAGGTCCTACACTGAAGCTTTCTTT.

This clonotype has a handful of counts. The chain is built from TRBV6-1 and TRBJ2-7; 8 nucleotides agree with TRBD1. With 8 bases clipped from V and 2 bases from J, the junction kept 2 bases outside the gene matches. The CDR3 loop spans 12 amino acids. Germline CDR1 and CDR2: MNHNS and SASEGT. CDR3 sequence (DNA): TGTGCCAGCTCGGACAGGGCCTACGAGCAGTACTTC. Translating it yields CASSDRAYEQYF.